The rows below give T cell receptor beta chains drawn from one sample of a study of T cells in Graves' hyperthyroidism and ophthalmopathy. One entry per CDR3 protein results from TCRdb running MiXCR on the multiplex PCR reads. The sample holds approximately 600,000 distinct CDR3 sequences, roughly 15% seen once. The sequenced material came from blood. All receptors come from a woman aged 40 to 50 with Graves' ophthalmopathy. The CDR3 runs from the conserved cysteine through the conserved F or W. The D gene is left open where the match is weak. Clone size is given for some rows only: seen once, a few or many times, or a class if the clone is expanded.

d_call j_call clone_size v_call cdr3_length cdr3_aa cdr3_nt
. TRBJ1-1 many TRBV27 14 CASSFRVRDTEAFF TGTGCCAGCAGTTTTCGTGTGAGGGACACTGAAGCTTTCTTT
. TRBJ2-6 . TRBV19 16 CASSGTPYSGANVLTF TGTGCCAGCTCCGGGACACCGTACTCTGGGGCCAACGTCCTGACTTTC
TRBD1 TRBJ1-2 . TRBV20-1 15 CSAGTWLDRIYGYTF TGCAGTGCCGGTACTTGGTTGGACAGGATCTATGGCTACACCTTC
. TRBJ1-2 many TRBV14 13 CASSQDSSYGYTF TGTGCCAGCAGCCAAGACAGTAGCTATGGCTACACCTTC
. TRBJ2-7 . TRBV6-1 14 CAISESEVRREQYF TGTGCCATCAGTGAATCCGAGGTTCGAAGGGAGCAGTACTTC
TRBD2 TRBJ2-5 . TRBV6-1 16 CASRSPGLAAQETQYF TGTGCCAGCAGATCACCGGGACTAGCGGCTCAAGAGACCCAGTACTTC
TRBD2 TRBJ2-7 many TRBV28 19 CASSLAAGGREKSSYEQYF TGTGCCAGCAGTTTAGCGGCGGGAGGACGTGAAAAAAGCTCCTACGAGCAGTACTTC
. TRBJ1-5 many TRBV30 14 CAWSVQGTSQPQHF TGTGCCTGGAGTGTACAAGGGACGAGTCAGCCCCAGCATTTT
TRBD1 TRBJ2-1 many TRBV2 15 CASPGGGPTHNEQFF TGTGCCAGCCCAGGGGGCGGACCCACCCACAATGAGCAGTTCTTC
. TRBJ2-7 many TRBV6-5 15 CASSYRQGQFYEQYF TGTGCCAGCAGTTATAGGCAGGGGCAGTTCTACGAGCAGTACTTC
TRBD1 TRBJ2-7 . TRBV6-2/TRBV6-3 14 CASRSGQGAWEQYF TGTGCCAGCAGGTCGGGACAGGGGGCGTGGGAGCAGTACTTC
. TRBJ2-7 . TRBV20-1 16 CSARDGTGPLNYEQYF TGCAGTGCTAGAGATGGTACCGGGCCCTTGAACTACGAGCAGTACTTC
. TRBJ1-2 . TRBV6-5 15 CASSNTQGSNYGYTF TGTGCCAGCAGTAACACGCAGGGATCTAACTATGGCTACACCTTC
. TRBJ1-5 many TRBV6-1 14 CASSPTGNNQPQHF TGTGCCAGCAGCCCTACAGGAAACAATCAGCCCCAGCATTTT